This T cell receptor (beta chain) was sequenced during a study of T cell responses to AZD1222 COVID-19 vaccine. Notes on this clone: Antigen unknown. A junction boundary mismatches the germline segment, possibly from a read error.

Study results and limitations: Donors were chiefly white British, with a greater number of females, and clonal diversity was perhaps underestimated.

Sequencing used immunoSEQ multiplex PCR; TCRdb keeps in-frame clones, though not all of them. The data hold 180,000 or so clones, with roughly 91% observed a single time. The clonotype comes from an adult who received the AZD1222 COVID-19 vaccine. The sequencing here drew on peripheral blood, taken 28 days after the second AZD1222 dose.

In nucleotides, the CDR3 is TGTGCCAGTAGTATAAAGGGGACAGTCTCCAACGAGCAGTACTTC. This sequence encodes CASSIKGTVSNEQYF. V usage is TRBV19 and J usage is TRBJ2-7; 7 bases are shared with TRBD1. Germline assignment: CDR1 LNHDA and CDR2 SQIVND (reference sequence). The CDR3 spans 15 residues.